The entry below describes one T cell receptor (beta chain). Measured with immunoSEQ multiplex PCR; TCRdb has only the in-frame clones, and not every one. The sample has tens of thousands of clones; more than 75% are singletons. This CDR3 has 14 residues. From germline, CDR1 is SGHAT and CDR2 FQNNGV. V lost 3 bases, J lost 2 bases, and 10 bases lay in between. Drawing of blood for sampling happened at baseline, at cycle 4 day 1, and at cycle 7 day 1. This specimen belongs to a study of OX40 agonist ivuxolimab in advanced cancers. The specimen was CD4+ or CD8+ T cells sorted from blood, collected in a trial of the OX40 agonist ivuxolimab. The rearrangement uses TRBV11-2 and TRBJ1-1; the D gene is possibly TRBD1 (5 bases). The sequence was collected from an adult with an advanced solid tumor such as melanoma, head and neck, liver or kidney cancer. The CDR3 loop is CASSFTGGNTEAFF. For the CDR3, the DNA is TGTGCCAGCAGCTTTACCGGGGGTAACACTGAAGCTTTCTTT.